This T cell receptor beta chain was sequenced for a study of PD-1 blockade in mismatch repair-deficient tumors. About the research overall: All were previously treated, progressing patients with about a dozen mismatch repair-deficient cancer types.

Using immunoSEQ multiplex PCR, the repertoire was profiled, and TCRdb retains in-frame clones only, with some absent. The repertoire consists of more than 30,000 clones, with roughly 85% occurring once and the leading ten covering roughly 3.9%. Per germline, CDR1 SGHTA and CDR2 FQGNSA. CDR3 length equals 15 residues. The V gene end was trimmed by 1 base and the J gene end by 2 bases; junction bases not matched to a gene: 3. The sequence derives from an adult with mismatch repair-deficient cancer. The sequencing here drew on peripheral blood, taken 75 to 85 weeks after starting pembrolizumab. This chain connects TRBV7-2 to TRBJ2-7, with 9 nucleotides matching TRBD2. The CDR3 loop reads CASSLVAGVPYEQYF. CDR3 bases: TGTGCCAGCAGCTTAGTAGCGGGAGTACCCTACGAGCAGTACTTC.